A single sample gave rise to the 17 T cell receptor beta chains below, sequenced in a study of shared clonotypes between healthy human individuals. Naive-designated CD8 cells lacked CD45RO, were positively enriched for CCR7, and omitted terminally differentiated effector memory CD45RA+ cells. The protocol was immunoSEQ multiplex PCR, while the TCRdb copy is restricted to in-frame clones and leaves out a portion. The sample contains over 800,000 clones, over 90% of which appear only once. Sequencing input: naive CD8+ T cells sorted from blood. All receptors come from a man aged 25-45 years in good health.

The rearrangement uses TRBV11-2 and TRBJ2-3, with D perhaps TRBD2 (6 bases). Germline assignment: CDR1 SGHAT and CDR2 FQNNGV. The CDR3 covers 13 residues. Trimming left V 4 bases short and J 10 bases short, with 15 bases between. The CDR3 here is CASSYEDYSAQYF. The DNA for the CDR3 is TGTGCCAGCAGCTACGAGGACTATTCGGCGCAGTATTTT.

The chain employs TRBV6-4 and TRBJ2-3; D is undetermined. Trimming stripped 5 bases from V and 2 bases from J, with 14 bases between. There are 15 residues in the CDR3. CDR1 is MRHNA, CDR2 SNTAGT, per germline. CDR3 sequence: CASSLVFKVTDTQYF. The CDR3 nucleotides are TGTGCCAGCAGTTTAGTTTTTAAAGTCACAGATACGCAGTATTTT.

This chain uses TRBV5-1 with TRBJ1-1, with D hard to call. The length of the CDR3 is 16 residues. The germline CDR1 and CDR2 sequences are SGHRS and YFSETQ. Trimming shortened V by 0 bases and J by 3 bases, and 15 bases separated the two germline ends. Here the CDR3 reads CASSLEGVGLDTEAFF. In DNA form, the CDR3 reads TGCGCCAGCAGCTTGGAGGGTGTGGGGTTGGACACTGAAGCTTTCTTT.

With regard to this clone: At one boundary the junction diverges from the germline segment, which might be a read error. The chain joins TRBV7-7 to TRBJ2-5; 9 nucleotides align to TRBD1. This CDR3 has 16 residues. CDR1 SSHAT and CDR2 FNYEAQ come from the germline V gene (reference sequence). CDR3 sequence reads: CASSLARDREQETQYF. Here the CDR3 DNA reads TGTGCTAGCAGCTTAGCGCGGGACAGGGAACAAGAGACCCAGTACTTC.

J is TRBJ2-1 and V is TRBV14; 12 nucleotides match TRBD2. J lost 3 bases, V lost 3 bases, and 15 bases had no gene match. This CDR3 is 20 amino acids long. Germline V gene data show CDR1 as SGHDN and CDR2 as FVKESK. This CDR3 reads CASSHPLLPRTSGIYNEQFF. The CDR3 DNA sequence: TGTGCCAGCAGCCACCCCTTACTTCCCCGGACTAGCGGGATCTACAATGAGCAGTTCTTC.

The V call is TRBV29-1, the J call TRBJ1-1, with D possibly being TRBD1 (5 bases). The V end lost 0 bases, the J end lost 0 bases, and 11 bases lay between the germline ends. CDR1 and CDR2 from the germline V gene are SQVTM and ANQGSEA. CDR3 length equals 15 residues. The CDR3 nucleotides read TGCAGCGTTGAAGAGTCGGGGGGTCTGAACACTGAAGCTTTCTTT. Translated, it gives CSVEESGGLNTEAFF.

The chain combines TRBV7-6 with TRBJ2-3; D gene unclear. The CDR3 loop spans 13 amino acids. Trimming stripped 4 bases from V and 6 bases from J, with 11 bases between. CDR1 SGHVS and CDR2 FNYEAQ come from the germline V gene. Here the CDR3 reads CASSSENWDTQYF. The CDR3 coding sequence is TGTGCCAGCAGCTCAGAGAACTGGGATACGCAGTATTTT.

CDR3 sequence reads: CASSYSSSGRFGELFF. Here the CDR3 DNA reads TGTGCCAGCAGTTACTCGTCTAGCGGGAGATTCGGGGAGCTGTTTTTT. J is TRBJ2-2 and V is TRBV6-6; 10 positions agree with TRBD2. V was pared by 0 bases and J by 7 bases, with 5 bases of the junction left unmatched. Germline-derived CDR1 and CDR2 are MNHNY and SVGAGI (reference sequence). The CDR3 length is 16 residues.

This CDR3 reads CASQQGWNTGELFF. As DNA, the CDR3 is TGTGCCAGTCAACAGGGGTGGAACACCGGGGAGCTGTTTTTT. The chain combines TRBV25-1 with TRBJ2-2, with 7 bases identical to TRBD1. From germline, CDR1 is MGHDK and CDR2 SYGVNS. V dropped 9 bases and J dropped 1; count of bases not matched to a gene: 5. There are 14 residues in the CDR3.

The rearrangement links TRBV10-3 to TRBJ2-4; 12 bases are a match to TRBD2. The trim removed 3 bases at V and 0 bases at J, leaving 12 bases unmatched. CDR3 length: 20 amino acids. Germline-derived CDR1 and CDR2 are ENHRY and SYGVKD. Written as DNA, the CDR3 is TGTGCCATCAGTGAAAGGACTAGCGGGAACGCTGAGGTAGCCAAAAACATTCAGTACTTC. This gives the protein CAISERTSGNAEVAKNIQYF.

This chain links TRBV4-1 with TRBJ2-1, with 7 nucleotides matching TRBD2. The V segment lost 5 bases and the J segment 8 bases; nucleotides outside the gene matches: 6. Germline V gives CDR1 MGHRA, CDR2 YSYEKL. This CDR3 has 13 amino acids. The CDR3 sequence: CASSSTSAYEQFF. The DNA of the CDR3 is TGCGCCAGCAGCTCAACTAGCGCTTATGAGCAGTTCTTC.

The chain couples TRBV14 to TRBJ2-7; D may be TRBD1 (5 bases). Trimming cost V 5 bases and J 2 bases, with 16 bases left between them. CDR1 is SGHDN, CDR2 FVKESK, per germline. There are 15 residues in the CDR3. Here the CDR3 DNA reads TGTGCCAGCAGCGGGTTGGCAGGGCGGCCCTACGAGCAGTACTTC. Protein sequence: CASSGLAGRPYEQYF.

This chain joins TRBV4-1 and TRBJ1-4; unclear D gene. The CDR3 runs to 17 residues. Germline V lookup: CDR1 MGHRA, CDR2 YSYEKL. Trimming pared 4 bases from V and 0 bases from J, leaving 15 bases between. In DNA, the CDR3 is TGCGCCAGCAGCCGATTGGTCATGACGGCAACTAATGAAAAACTGTTTTTT. Encoded protein: CASSRLVMTATNEKLFF.

The chain has TRBV7-9 and TRBJ1-3; D is perhaps TRBD1 (6 bases). The CDR3 length is 15 residues. The germline CDR1 and CDR2 sequences are SEHNR and FQNEAQ (reference sequence). Trimming cost V 1 base and J 0 bases, with 7 bases left between them. The CDR3 nucleotides read TGTGCCAGCAGCTTAGGGACAGCCTCTGGAAACACCATATATTTT. Encoded protein: CASSLGTASGNTIYF.

This rearrangement joins TRBV7-2 to TRBJ1-1; D remains ambiguous. V shed 3 bases and J shed 0 bases, with 8 bases lying between them. Germline CDR1 reads SGHTA; CDR2 reads FQGNSA. The CDR3 is 14 amino acids. The CDR3 DNA reads TGTGCCAGCAGCTTCGGACGGATGAACACTGAAGCTTTCTTT. The encoded protein is CASSFGRMNTEAFF.

This rearrangement joins TRBV9 to TRBJ2-1; TRBD2 agrees at 7 bases. This CDR3 has 15 amino acids. The trim removed 4 bases at V and 3 bases at J, leaving 7 bases unmatched. CDR1 SGDLS and CDR2 YYNGEE come from the germline V gene. The DNA of the CDR3 is TGTGCCAGCAGCCCAGAGGGACTACTCTACAATGAGCAGTTCTTC. Encoded protein: CASSPEGLLYNEQFF.

This clone was counted once. The chain carries TRBV7-2 and TRBJ2-1, with D possibly matching TRBD1 (6 bases). CDR1 and CDR2 from the germline V gene are SGHTA and FQGNSA. V lost 4 bases and J lost 7, with 11 bases in between. This CDR3 region has 13 residues. Written as DNA, the CDR3 is TGTGCCAGCAGCTCCCACAGGGATAATGAGCAGTTCTTC. It translates to CASSSHRDNEQFF.